This TCR beta chain was recovered during a study of CD8 T cells in Susac syndrome. Trimming took off 3 bases at V and 3 bases at J, with 5 bases between the two ends. The CDR3 sequence is 12 residues long. Germline CDR1 SEHNR, CDR2 FQNEAQ (reference sequence). Reverse transcription of roughly 0.5 to 1 ug RNA was performed with random hexamers. In TCRdb, the immunoSEQ multiplex PCR reads were re-called with MiXCR into one record per CDR3 protein. The table has approximately 120,000 distinct CDR3 sequences, around 95% seen once. The rearrangement links TRBV7-9 to TRBJ1-1; D ambiguous. Sequencing input: CD8+ T cells from PBMCs. The receptor's source is a human donor with Susac syndrome. CDR3 sequence: CASSFLDTEAFF. The DNA for the CDR3 is TGTGCCAGCAGCTTTTTGGACACTGAAGCTTTCTTT. Filled out from reference TRBV7-9 and TRBJ1-1, the complete variable domain reads DTGVSQNPRHKITKRGQNVTFRCDPISEHNRLYWYRQTLGQGPEFLTYFQNEAQLEKSRLLSDRFSAERPKGSFSTLEIQRTEQGDSAMYLCASSFLDTEAFFGQGTRLTVV.